This T cell receptor beta chain is from a study of blood T cell repertoires in COVID-19. Study-level information: COVID-19 samples collected from the United States, Italy and Spain covered acute and convalescent phases. T cells, B-cell-depleted T cells, or PBMCs provided the cDNA or gDNA that served as material.

Germline CDR1 SGHAT, CDR2 FQDESV (reference sequence). The J segment lost 8 bases and the V segment lost 6 bases, leaving 11 bases of the junction unmatched. The CDR3 contains 14 residues. TCRdb's table, derived via immunoSEQ multiplex PCR, lists solely in-frame clones and lacks some. This sample has some 340,000 clones, with around 87% found just once. Clinical history as reported by participants underpinned cohort assignment. This clonotype was sampled from a woman in her 30s who had recovered from COVID-19. This chain uses TRBV11-1 with TRBJ1-2; 8 bases fit TRBD1. The sequencing input was PBMCs or T cells enriched from blood (not recorded which). CDR3 residues: CASSFPGQATGYTF. In DNA, the CDR3 is TGTGCCAGCAGTTTTCCGGGACAGGCTACGGGCTACACCTTC.